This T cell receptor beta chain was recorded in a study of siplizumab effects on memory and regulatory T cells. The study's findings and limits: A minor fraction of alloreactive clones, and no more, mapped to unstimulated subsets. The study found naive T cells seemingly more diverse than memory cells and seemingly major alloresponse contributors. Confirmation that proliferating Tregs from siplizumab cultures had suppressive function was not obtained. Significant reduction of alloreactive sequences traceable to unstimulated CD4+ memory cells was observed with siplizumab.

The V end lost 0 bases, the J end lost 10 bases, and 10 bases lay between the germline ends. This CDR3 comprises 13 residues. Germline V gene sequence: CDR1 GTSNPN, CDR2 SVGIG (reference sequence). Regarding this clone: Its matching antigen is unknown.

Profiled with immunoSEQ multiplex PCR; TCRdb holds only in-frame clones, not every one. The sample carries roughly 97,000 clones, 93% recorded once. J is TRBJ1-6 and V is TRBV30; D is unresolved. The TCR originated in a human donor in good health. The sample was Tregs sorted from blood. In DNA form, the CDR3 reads TGTGCCTGGAGTGTAAGCGGTCGGTCACCCCTCCACTTT. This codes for CAWSVSGRSPLHF.